This T cell receptor (beta chain) emerged from a study of OX40 agonist ivuxolimab in advanced cancers. Study at large: Patients were 82.7% male with ages roughly 20 to 80, mean around 61.

Ten or more counts support this clone. The CDR3 spans 14 residues. Trimming removed 7 bases at V and 2 bases at J, with 15 bases between. Germline V gene sequence: CDR1 MDHEN, CDR2 SYDVKM. Repertoires were generated with immunoSEQ multiplex PCR, while TCRdb's copy carries only in-frame clones and drops some. The sample gives about 40,000 clones, roughly 80% of which show up once; roughly 19% is in the top ten. This rearrangement joins TRBV28 to TRBJ2-7; D is possibly TRBD2 (6 bases). Specimen: CD4+ or CD8+ T cells sorted from blood, collected in a trial of the OX40 agonist ivuxolimab. The clonotype was recovered from an adult with an advanced solid tumor such as melanoma, head and neck, liver or kidney cancer. DNA for the CDR3: TGTGCCAGCACTACAGTCCTAGCGACCTACGAGCAGTACTTC. It codes for CASTTVLATYEQYF.